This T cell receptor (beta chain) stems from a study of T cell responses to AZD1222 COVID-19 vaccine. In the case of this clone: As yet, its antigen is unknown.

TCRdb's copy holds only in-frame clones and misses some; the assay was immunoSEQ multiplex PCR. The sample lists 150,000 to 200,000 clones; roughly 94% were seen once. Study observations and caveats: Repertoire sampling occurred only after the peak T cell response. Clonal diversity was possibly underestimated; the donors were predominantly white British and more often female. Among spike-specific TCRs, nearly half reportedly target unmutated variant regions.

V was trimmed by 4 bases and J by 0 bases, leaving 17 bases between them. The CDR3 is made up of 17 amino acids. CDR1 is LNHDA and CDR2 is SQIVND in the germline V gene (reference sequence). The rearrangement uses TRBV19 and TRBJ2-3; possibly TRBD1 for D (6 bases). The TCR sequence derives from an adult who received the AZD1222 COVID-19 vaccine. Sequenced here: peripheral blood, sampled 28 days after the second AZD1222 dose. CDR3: CASSTKTGLRSTDTQYF. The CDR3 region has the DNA TGTGCCAGTAGTACAAAAACAGGGCTTCGAAGCACAGATACGCAGTATTTT.